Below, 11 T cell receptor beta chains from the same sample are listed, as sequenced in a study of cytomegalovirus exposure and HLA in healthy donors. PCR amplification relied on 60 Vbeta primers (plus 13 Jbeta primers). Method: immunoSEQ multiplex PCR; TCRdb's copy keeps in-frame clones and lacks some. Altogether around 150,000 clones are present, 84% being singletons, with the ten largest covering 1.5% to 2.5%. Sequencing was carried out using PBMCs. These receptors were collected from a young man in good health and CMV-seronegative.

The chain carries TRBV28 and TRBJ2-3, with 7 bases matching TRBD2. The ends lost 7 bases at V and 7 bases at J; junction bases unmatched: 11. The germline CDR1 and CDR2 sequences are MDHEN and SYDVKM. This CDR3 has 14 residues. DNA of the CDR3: TGTGCCAGCACGTTCTCGGGAGCGGGAAATACGCAGTATTTT. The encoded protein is CASTFSGAGNTQYF. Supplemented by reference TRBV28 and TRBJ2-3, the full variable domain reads DVKVTQSSRYLVKRTGEKVFLECVQDMDHENMFWYRQDPGLGLRLIYFSYDVKMKEKGDIPEGYSVSREKKERFSLILESASTNQTSMYLCASTFSGAGNTQYFGPGTRLTVL.

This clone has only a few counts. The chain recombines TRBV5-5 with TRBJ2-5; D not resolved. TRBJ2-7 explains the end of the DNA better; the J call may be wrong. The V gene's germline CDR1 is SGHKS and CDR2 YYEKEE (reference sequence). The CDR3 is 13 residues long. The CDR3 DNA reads TGTGCCAGCAGCTTGCGTCACCTCCTCGAGCAGTACTTC. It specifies CASSLRHLLEQYF.

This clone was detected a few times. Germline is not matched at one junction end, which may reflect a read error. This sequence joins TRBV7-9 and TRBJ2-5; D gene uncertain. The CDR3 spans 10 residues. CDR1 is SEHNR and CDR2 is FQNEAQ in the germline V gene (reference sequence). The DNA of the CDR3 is TGTTCCAGCTCTCAAGAGACCCAGTACTTC. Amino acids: CSSSQETQYF.

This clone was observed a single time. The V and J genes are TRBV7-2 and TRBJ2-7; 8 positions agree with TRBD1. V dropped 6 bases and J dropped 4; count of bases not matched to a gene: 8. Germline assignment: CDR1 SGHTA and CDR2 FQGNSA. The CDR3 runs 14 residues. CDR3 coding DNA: TGTGCCAGCAGACCCGACAGGGGAGGATACGAGCAGTACTTC. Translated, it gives CASRPDRGGYEQYF.

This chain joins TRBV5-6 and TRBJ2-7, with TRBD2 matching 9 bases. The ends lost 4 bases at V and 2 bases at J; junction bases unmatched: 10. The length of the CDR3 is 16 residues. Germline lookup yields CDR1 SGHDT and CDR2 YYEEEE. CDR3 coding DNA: TGTGCCAGCAGCCTGGGAGCGGGAGGACTAGCCTACGAGCAGTACTTC. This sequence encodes CASSLGAGGLAYEQYF.

Here the CDR3 DNA reads TGTGCCAGCAGCTCGGGACTAGCGGAAGAGACCCAGTACTTC. Residues: CASSSGLAEETQYF. The V gene is TRBV7-9, the J gene TRBJ2-5; 11 bases fit TRBD2. This CDR3 region has 14 residues. Trimming at V came to 4 bases and at J to 3 bases, leaving 1 base not matched to a gene. Germline CDR1 reads SEHNR; CDR2 reads FQNEAQ (reference sequence).

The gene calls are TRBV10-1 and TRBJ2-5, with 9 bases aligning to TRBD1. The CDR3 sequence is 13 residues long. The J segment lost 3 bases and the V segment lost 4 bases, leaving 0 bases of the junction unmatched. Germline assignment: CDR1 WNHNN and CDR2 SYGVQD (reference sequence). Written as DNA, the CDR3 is TGCGCCAGCAGTGGGGACAGGGAAGAGACCCAGTACTTC. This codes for CASSGDREETQYF.

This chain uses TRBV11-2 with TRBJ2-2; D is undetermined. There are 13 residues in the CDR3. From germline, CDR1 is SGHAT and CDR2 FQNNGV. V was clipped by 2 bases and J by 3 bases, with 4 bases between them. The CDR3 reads CASSLRDTGELFF. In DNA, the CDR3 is TGTGCCAGCAGCTTACGAGACACCGGGGAGCTGTTTTTT. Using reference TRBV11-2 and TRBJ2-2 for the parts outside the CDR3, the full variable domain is EAGVAQSPRYKIIEKRQSVAFWCNPISGHATLYWYQQILGQGPKLLIQFQNNGVVDDSQLPKDRFSAERLKGVDSTLKIQPAKLEDSAVYLCASSLRDTGELFFGEGSRLTVL.

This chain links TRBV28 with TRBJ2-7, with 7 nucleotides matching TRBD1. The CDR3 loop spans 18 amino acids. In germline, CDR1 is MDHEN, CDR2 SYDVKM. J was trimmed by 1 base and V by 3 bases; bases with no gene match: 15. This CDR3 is CASSLRTGYLLGSYEQYF. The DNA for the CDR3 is TGTGCCAGCAGTTTGCGGACAGGCTACCTTTTAGGTTCCTACGAGCAGTACTTC.

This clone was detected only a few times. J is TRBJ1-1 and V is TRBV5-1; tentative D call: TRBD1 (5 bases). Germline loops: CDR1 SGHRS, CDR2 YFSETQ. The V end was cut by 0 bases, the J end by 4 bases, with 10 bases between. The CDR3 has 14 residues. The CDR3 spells CASSLGQGFTEAFF. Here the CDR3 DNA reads TGCGCCAGCAGCTTGGGGCAGGGTTTCACTGAAGCTTTCTTT.

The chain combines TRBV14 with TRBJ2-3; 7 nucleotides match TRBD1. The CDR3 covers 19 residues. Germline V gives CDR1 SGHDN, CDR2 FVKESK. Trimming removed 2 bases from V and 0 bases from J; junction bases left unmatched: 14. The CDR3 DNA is TGTGCCAGCAGCCAACGAGGGGGCAGAGGGCTCACTAGCACAGATACGCAGTATTTT. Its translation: CASSQRGGRGLTSTDTQYF.